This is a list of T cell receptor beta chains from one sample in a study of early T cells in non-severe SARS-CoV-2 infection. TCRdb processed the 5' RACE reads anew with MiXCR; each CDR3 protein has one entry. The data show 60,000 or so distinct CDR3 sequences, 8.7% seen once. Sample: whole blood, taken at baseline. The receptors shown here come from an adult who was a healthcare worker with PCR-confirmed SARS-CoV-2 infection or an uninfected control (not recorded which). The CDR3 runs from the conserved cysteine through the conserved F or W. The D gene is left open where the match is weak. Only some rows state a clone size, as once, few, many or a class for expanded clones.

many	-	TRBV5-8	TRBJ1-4	CASRPRPRLNLFF	TGTGCCAGCAGACCCCGCCCCCGGCTTAACCTGTTTTTT
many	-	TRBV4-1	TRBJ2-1	CASSQDLQYGEQFF	TGCGCCAGCAGCCAAGACTTGCAGTACGGCGAGCAGTTCTTC
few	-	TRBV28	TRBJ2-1	CASSYPGTKQFF	TGTGCCAGCAGCTACCCCGGGACAAAGCAGTTCTTC
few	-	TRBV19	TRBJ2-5	CASSAVASAQETQYF	TGTGCCAGTAGTGCTGTGGCTAGCGCTCAAGAGACCCAGTACTTC
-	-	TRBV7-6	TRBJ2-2	CASGGHAGGELFF	TGTGCCAGCGGGGGGCATGCGGGAGGGGAGCTGTTTTTT
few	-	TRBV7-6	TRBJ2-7	CASSRIAAYEQYF	TGTGCCAGCAGCCGGATAGCGGCTTACGAGCAGTACTTC
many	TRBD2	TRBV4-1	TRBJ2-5	CASSQGEGRRETQYF	TGCGCCAGCAGCCAAGGGGAGGGCCGGAGAGAGACCCAGTACTTC
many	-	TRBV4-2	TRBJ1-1	CASSHTGRNTEAFF	TGTGCCAGCAGCCATACGGGGAGGAACACTGAAGCTTTCTTT
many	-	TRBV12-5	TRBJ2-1	CASGLVVGERTGGQFF	TGTGCTAGTGGTTTGGTAGTCGGGGAGCGTACCGGTGGGCAGTTCTTC
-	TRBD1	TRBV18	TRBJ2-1	CASSPLPGQDNWGSEQFF	TGTGCCAGCTCACCCCTCCCCGGACAGGACAATTGGGGGAGTGAGCAGTTCTTC
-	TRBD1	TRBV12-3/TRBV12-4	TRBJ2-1	CASTSGQGSGNEQFF	TGTGCCAGCACCTCTGGACAGGGGTCAGGGAATGAGCAGTTCTTC
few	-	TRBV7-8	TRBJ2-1	CASSLTSYNEQFF	TGTGCCAGCAGCTTAACTTCCTACAATGAGCAGTTCTTC
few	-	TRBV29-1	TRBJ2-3	CSVKLPGRGQVTDTQYF	TGCAGCGTGAAACTTCCCGGTAGGGGACAAGTGACAGATACGCAGTATTTT
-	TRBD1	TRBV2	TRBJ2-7	CASSTGTGFHEQYF	TGTGCCAGCAGTACCGGGACAGGCTTCCACGAGCAGTACTTC
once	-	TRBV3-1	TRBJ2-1	CASSQPTRDSYNEQFF	TGTGCCAGCAGCCAACCGACTAGGGACTCCTACAATGAGCAGTTCTTC
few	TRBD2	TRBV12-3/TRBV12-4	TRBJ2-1	CASSLVAGGHNEQFF	TGTGCCAGCAGTTTAGTAGCGGGAGGACACAATGAGCAGTTCTTC
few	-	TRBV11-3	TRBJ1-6	CASSGEDSPLHF	TGTGCCAGCAGCGGAGAGGATTCACCCCTCCACTTT
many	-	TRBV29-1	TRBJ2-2	CSVDTGLGTGELFF	TGCAGCGTTGATACGGGGCTTGGCACCGGGGAGCTGTTTTTT
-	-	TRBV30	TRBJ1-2	CAWSGAGLGRRDGYTF	TGTGCCTGGAGTGGGGCGGGACTGGGCCGGCGGGATGGCTACACCTTC
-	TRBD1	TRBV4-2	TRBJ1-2	CASSQEGTGGGRYGYTF	TGTGCCAGCAGCCAAGAAGGGACAGGGGGCGGGCGGTATGGCTACACCTTC
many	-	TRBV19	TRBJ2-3	CASSIRGLSQATDTQYF	TGTGCCAGTAGTATACGAGGGCTCAGCCAGGCAACAGATACGCAGTATTTT
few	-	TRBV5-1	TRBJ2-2	CASSLAPPNTGELFF	TGCGCCAGCAGCTTGGCCCCCCCCAACACCGGGGAGCTGTTTTTT
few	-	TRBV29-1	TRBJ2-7	CSVEDGTETYEQYF	TGCAGCGTTGAAGATGGGACGGAGACCTACGAGCAGTACTTC
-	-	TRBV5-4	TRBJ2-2	CASSMDSFTGELFF	TGTGCCAGCAGCATGGACAGTTTCACCGGGGAGCTGTTTTTT
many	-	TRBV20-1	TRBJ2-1	CSAILDRSEQFF	TGCAGTGCCATACTAGACAGGTCTGAGCAGTTCTTC
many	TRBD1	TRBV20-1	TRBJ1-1	CSARPGQANTEAFF	TGCAGTGCTAGACCGGGACAGGCCAACACTGAAGCTTTCTTT
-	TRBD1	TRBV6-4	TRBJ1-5	CASSEGTASNQPQHF	TGTGCCAGCAGCGAAGGGACAGCGAGCAATCAGCCCCAGCATTTT
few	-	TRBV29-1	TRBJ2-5	CSVEDWAETQYF	TGCAGCGTTGAAGATTGGGCGGAGACCCAGTACTTC
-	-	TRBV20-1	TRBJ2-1	CSARGLLARRNEQFF	TGCAGTGCTAGAGGGCTGCTAGCGCGCCGCAATGAGCAGTTCTTC
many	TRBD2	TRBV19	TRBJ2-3	CATATSGGDAGTQYF	TGTGCCACCGCGACTAGCGGGGGGGACGCTGGGACGCAGTATTTT
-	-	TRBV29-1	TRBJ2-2	CSVEDGRGTGELFF	TGCAGCGTTGAAGACGGGAGAGGCACCGGGGAGCTGTTTTTT
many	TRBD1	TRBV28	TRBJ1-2	CASSFSGGANYGYTF	TGTGCCAGCAGTTTCTCAGGGGGAGCTAACTATGGCTACACCTTC
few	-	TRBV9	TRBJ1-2	CASSVGGDYGYTF	TGTGCCAGCAGCGTAGGGGGGGACTATGGCTACACCTTC
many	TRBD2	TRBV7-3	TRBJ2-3	CASSPQPTSGAQYF	TGTGCCAGCAGCCCTCAACCAACTAGCGGAGCGCAGTATTTT
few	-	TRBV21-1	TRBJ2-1	CASSTSESSYNEQFF	TGTGCCAGCAGCACTAGCGAGAGCTCCTACAATGAGCAGTTCTTC
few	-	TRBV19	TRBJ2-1	CASRGVNEQFF	TGTGCCAGTAGGGGCGTAAATGAGCAGTTCTTC
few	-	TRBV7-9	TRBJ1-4	CASSFSPSSEKLFF	TGTGCCAGCAGCTTTTCCCCGTCCAGTGAAAAACTGTTTTTT
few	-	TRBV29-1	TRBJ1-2	CSVGPLSGYGYTF	TGCAGCGTTGGCCCCCTCTCCGGCTATGGCTACACCTTC
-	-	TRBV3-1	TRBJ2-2	CASSLPGHPNTGELFF	TGTGCCAGCAGCCTCCCGGGACACCCGAACACCGGGGAGCTGTTTTTT
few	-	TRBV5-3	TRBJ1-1	CARRGRGTPRPEVFF	TGTGCCAGAAGGGGTCGCGGGACGCCCAGGCCTGAAGTTTTCTTT
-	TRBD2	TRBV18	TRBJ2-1	CASSPRASGSNEQFF	TGTGCCAGCTCACCTCGGGCTAGCGGGAGCAATGAGCAGTTCTTC
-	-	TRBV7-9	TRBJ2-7	CASSSPGYEQYF	TGTGCCAGCAGTTCCCCCGGTTACGAGCAGTACTTC
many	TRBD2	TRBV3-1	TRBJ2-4	CASSQRRGEAKNIQYF	TGTGCCAGCAGCCAACGCCGGGGGGAAGCCAAAAACATTCAGTACTTC
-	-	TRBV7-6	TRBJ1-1	CASSLVRGNEAFF	TGTGCCAGCAGCTTAGTTAGGGGGAATGAAGCTTTCTTT
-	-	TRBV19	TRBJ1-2	CASSVDDLRYGYTF	TGTGCCAGTAGCGTCGATGATCTTAGATATGGCTACACCTTC